This TCR beta chain derives from a study of blood T cells in healthy people across ages. Overall study: About one barcoded TCR beta cDNA was captured per two T cells.

Combining a sample-barcoded 5' primer with a J-beta primer mix, a second PCR ran for about 6 to 12 cycles. One entry per CDR3 protein results from TCRdb running MiXCR on the 5' RACE reads. The sample has 1,500,000 or so distinct CDR3 sequences; 59% are singletons. At least 7 million PBMCs were isolated per sample. Germline V lookup: CDR1 MGHDK, CDR2 SYGVNS. Trimming took 7 bases from V and 5 from J, leaving 20 bases between them. There are 15 residues in the CDR3. The gene calls are TRBV25-1 and TRBJ2-5, with D perhaps matching TRBD1 (8 bases). Sequencing was carried out using blood. The sequence was collected from a man between 18 and 35 years old in good health. The CDR3 nucleotides are TGTGCCAGCACCAGTCTAGGACAGGGAGGGGAGACCCAGTACTTC. Protein: CASTSLGQGGETQYF.